Reported below is one T cell receptor beta chain. This clonotype was detected once. No antigen is known for it. Qualities for individual bases were not recorded, and no much larger clone is one base off. The library was produced with 5' RACE. The listed sequencing device is Illumina HiSeq 2000. A universal primer binding site was added through template switching, and the final cDNA carried a unique molecular identifier so that TCR cDNA molecules could be counted accurately. Specific primers in the conserved constant-segment region were used to synthesize first-strand cDNA for the TCR alpha and beta chains. To control for contamination, every cDNA library was double barcoded, receiving both a SMART-Mk sample barcode and Illumina barcodes. TruSeq adapter sequences along with Illumina sample barcodes were introduced in two successive PCR steps. The TCR alpha and beta cDNA libraries were sequenced on the Illumina HiSeq platform using custom primers. In the source study's methods: Unique molecular identifiers were extracted from raw reads with MiGEC, and CDR3 positions were determined with MiXCR. Recombination models were inferred per individual with the repgenHMM and IGoR tools using an EM algorithm. Shared clonotypes were analyzed with the tcR package in R, and sharing was normalized by the product of cloneset sizes. To study raw recombination without the effects of thymic and clonal selection, out-of-frame nonproductive sequences were analyzed. TCRdb redid the processing of the public reads, applying fastp at Q25 and MiXCR, and retained in-frame beta chains. Each entry merges the rows of one CDR3 protein and shows their most common DNA and genes. TCRdb, not the authors, supplied the V and J calls. This sample is represented by 1.5 million to 2 million distinct CDR3 sequences; around 33% of them were singletons. The ten largest clones capture about 0.27% of the sample.

The CDR3 spans 16 residues, from the cysteine through the phenylalanine. Kept here is only the CDR3 DNA, which spans 48 bases and is read in frame from base 1. CDR1 and CDR2 (WSHSY, SAAADI) derive from the germline V gene. From V the trimming removes 4 bases and from J it removes 7 bases, while the gene matches leave 10 bases of the junction unaccounted for. Every donor in the study was a healthy Caucasian. This entry is derived from a study of identical twins (dated by TCRdb to between 2015 and 2016). Describing the broader study: TCR alpha and beta repertoires from monozygotic twins, unrelated adults of various ages and cord blood were deep-sequenced to test whether fetal clonotypes persist. Replicate twin experiments were performed at different times using different library preparation protocols to rule out contamination. General findings and caveats noted by the study authors: Excess twin sharing in beta out-of-frame sequences was weaker because fewer shared sequences lowered the signal-to-noise ratio. Because the same donors could not be followed over many years, the conclusions relied on cross-sectional statistical analysis. Zero-insertion analyses could be partly confounded by invariant T cells such as MAIT and iNKT, although diverse VJ usage argued against such confounding for most clonotypes. Compared with coincidental sharing between unrelated individuals, out-of-frame TCR alpha sequences shared between twins showed an excess of sequences with low generation probability. Fewer insertions were carried by abundant cord blood beta clonotypes, a similar but weaker trend appeared in young adult naive repertoires, and no such trend appeared in memory repertoires. In monozygotic twins, out-of-frame TCR alpha sharing was systematically underestimated by recombination models, although the models agreed with sharing between unrelated individuals.

Source material: cord blood. This TCR was recovered from a newborn girl in good health. The chain is encoded by TRBV10-2 joined to TRBJ2-2; 9 middle bases align to TRBD2. The CDR3 sequence is CASSGPAGGFSGELFF. The DNA is as follows: TGCGCCAGCAGTGGACCCGCGGGGGGGTTCAGCGGGGAGCTGTTTTTT.